These 28 T cell receptor beta chains came from one sample sequenced in a study of Graves' ophthalmopathy and Graves' hyperthyroidism. RNA transcripts provided the template for amplifying TCR beta CDR3 regions. RT-PCR was first run with HTBI primers, then multiplex PCR in a second round. Using its own MiXCR run on the multiplex PCR reads, TCRdb lists one record per CDR3 protein. The table has 350,000 to 450,000 distinct CDR3 sequences, about 18% seen once. Sequencing was done on a sample of peripheral blood. Receptors were obtained from a woman aged 18-29 years with Graves' ophthalmopathy.

In this sample, this clonotype turned up many times. The V gene is TRBV14, the J gene TRBJ2-7; D remains unclear. The CDR3 is 13 amino acids. Per germline, CDR1 SGHDN and CDR2 FVKESK. Trimming cost V 1 base and J 3 bases, with 7 bases left between them. The CDR3 loop reads CASSQGNSYEQYF. The DNA for the CDR3 is TGTGCCAGCAGCCAAGGAAACAGCTACGAGCAGTACTTC.

The V call is TRBV6-1, the J call TRBJ1-6, with D unresolved. The CDR3 length is 16 residues. The V end lost 0 bases, the J end lost 6 bases, and 12 bases lay between the germline ends. CDR1 is MNHNS, CDR2 SASEGT, per germline. Written as DNA, the CDR3 is TGTGCCAGCAGTGAAGCGCGAGGCAGGACTAATTCACCCCTCCACTTT. Translating it yields CASSEARGRTNSPLHF.

CDR3: CSAPSQGAGYGYTF. The CDR3, as DNA: TGCAGTGCCCCTAGTCAGGGGGCGGGCTATGGCTACACCTTC. The chain is built from TRBV20-1 and TRBJ1-2, with 8 bases lining up with TRBD1. CDR3 length equals 14 residues. CDR1 is DFQATT, CDR2 SNEGSKA, per germline (reference sequence). V shed 6 bases and J 4 bases; nucleotides not matched to a gene: 10.

This clonotype was recorded at least ten times. The V call is TRBV5-1, the J call TRBJ2-7; the D gene is possibly TRBD2 (6 bases). The CDR3 runs 13 residues. V shed 3 bases and J shed 3 bases, with 10 bases lying between them. Germline assignment: CDR1 SGHRS and CDR2 YFSETQ. The CDR3 loop is CASSSRTNYEQYF. CDR3 nucleotides: TGCGCCAGCAGCTCACGGACTAACTACGAGCAGTACTTC.

This clonotype was recorded at least ten times. The genes are TRBV7-2 and TRBJ1-6, with TRBD1 matching over 8 bases. The germline V gene has CDR1 SGHTA and CDR2 FQGNSA. CDR3 length: 14 amino acids. The V gene end was trimmed by 5 bases and the J gene end by 9 bases; junction bases not matched to a gene: 6. The CDR3 region has the DNA TGTGCCAGCAGCCCTGACAGGGGAGGTTCACCCCTCCACTTT. It specifies CASSPDRGGSPLHF.

There are many counts of this clonotype. The V call is TRBV6-1, the J call TRBJ1-1; tentatively, D is TRBD1 (5 bases). This CDR3 is 16 amino acids long. CDR1 and CDR2 from the germline V gene are MNHNS and SASEGT. The V end lost 6 bases, the J end lost 2 bases, and 19 bases lay between the germline ends. The CDR3 DNA sequence: TGTGCCAGCAGAACCCAAACGGGGCCCGGCAACACTGAAGCTTTCTTT. This translates into CASRTQTGPGNTEAFF.

This clonotype was counted at least ten times. V and J are TRBV6-2 or TRBV6-3 and TRBJ2-2; no firm D call. This CDR3 has 13 residues. Deletions cut 2 bases from V and 4 bases from J, with 5 bases between. Germline CDR1 and CDR2: MNHEY and SVGEGT. The CDR3 DNA sequence: TGTGCCAGCAGTTACGTATCCACCGGGGAGCTGTTTTTT. Its translation is CASSYVSTGELFF.

This clonotype was seen many times. This chain links TRBV7-3 with TRBJ2-2; 7 bases map to TRBD1. J gave up 5 bases and V 3 bases, and 6 bases lay outside the gene matches. The CDR3 runs 15 residues. Germline V lookup: CDR1 SGHTA, CDR2 FQGTGA. CDR3 nucleotide sequence: TGTGCCAGCAGCTTGGTAGGGGGCCAGACCGGGGAGCTGTTTTTT. This translates into CASSLVGGQTGELFF.

In this sample, this clonotype turned up many times. The chain is built from TRBV28 and TRBJ2-5; TRBD1 aligns across 7 bases. After removal of 5 bases from V and 5 bases from J, the junction contained 11 bases not matched to a gene. Germline values: CDR1 MDHEN, CDR2 SYDVKM. This CDR3 is built from 15 residues. In DNA, the CDR3 is TGTGCCAGCAGTCACAATAGGGACAGAGGGGAGACCCAGTACTTC. Translated: CASSHNRDRGETQYF.

This clonotype was counted many times. CDR3 residues: CASSSGKGDSFF. CDR3 DNA sequence: TGTGCCAGCAGTAGCGGTAAAGGAGATTCTTTCTTT. The chain is built from TRBV28 and TRBJ1-1, with D unresolved. This CDR3 is 12 amino acids long. Germline V gene data show CDR1 as MDHEN and CDR2 as SYDVKM. Trimming took off 5 bases at V and 12 bases at J, with 16 bases between the two ends.

This clonotype appeared a few times. The chain employs TRBV30 and TRBJ1-1, with D unclear. Trimming pared 6 bases from V and 12 bases from J, leaving 8 bases between. There are 8 residues in the CDR3. Germline CDR1 reads GTSNPN; CDR2 reads SVGIG (reference sequence). Written as DNA, the CDR3 is TGTGCCTGTATGGTAACTTTCTTT. This translates into CACMVTFF. The full variable domain, with the rest looked up from reference TRBV30 and TRBJ1-1, is SQTIHQWPATLVQPVGSPLSLECTVEGTSNPNLYWYRQAAGRGLQLLFYSVGIGQISSEVPQNLSASRPQDRQFILSSKKLLLSDSGFYLCACMVTFFGQGTRLTVV.

This clonotype has at least ten counts. This chain uses TRBV20-1 with TRBJ2-7, with 10 bases fitting TRBD1. This CDR3 region has 18 residues. V trimming: 0 bases; J trimming: 4 bases; junction bases outside the gene matches: 15. Germline CDR1 DFQATT, CDR2 SNEGSKA (reference sequence). CDR3: CSARDYRRPTGQGYEQYF. As DNA, the CDR3 is TGCAGTGCTAGAGATTATCGCCGGCCTACGGGACAGGGGTACGAGCAGTACTTC.

There are many counts of this clonotype. V and J are TRBV10-3 and TRBJ1-1; TRBD1 matches 8 bases. In germline, CDR1 is ENHRY, CDR2 SYGVKD. The V segment lost 7 bases and the J segment 3 bases; nucleotides outside the gene matches: 13. The CDR3 is 16 residues long. CDR3 region: CAITSYLTGDDTEAFF. CDR3 in DNA: TGTGCCATCACCAGCTACCTGACAGGGGATGACACTGAAGCTTTCTTT.

This clonotype has at least ten counts. The rearrangement uses TRBV10-3 and TRBJ1-3; D ambiguous. CDR3 length: 13 amino acids. V lost 8 bases, J lost 4 bases, and 12 bases lay in between. Germline-derived CDR1 and CDR2 are ENHRY and SYGVKD. The CDR3 protein is CAIENQPGNTIYF. The CDR3 coding sequence is TGTGCCATCGAGAACCAACCGGGAAACACCATATATTTT.

There are many counts of this clonotype. The V gene is TRBV13, the J gene TRBJ2-2; D could derive from TRBD1 or TRBD2 (8 bases each). The CDR3 contains 18 residues. Trimming stripped 3 bases from V and 1 base from J, with 18 bases between. Per germline, CDR1 PRHDT and CDR2 FYEKMQ (reference sequence). CDR3 sequence: CASSFPWTGTRNTGELFF. The CDR3 bases are TGTGCCAGCAGCTTCCCCTGGACAGGGACTAGGAACACCGGGGAGCTGTTTTTT.

This clonotype was counted at least ten times. The chain is built from TRBV3-1 and TRBJ2-7; 7 positions agree with TRBD1. Germline CDR1 LGHDT, CDR2 YNNKEL (reference sequence). This CDR3 is built from 15 residues. After removal of 0 bases from V and 5 bases from J, the junction contained 7 bases not matched to a gene. CDR3 in amino acids: CASSQEDRSYHEQYF. CDR3 bases: TGTGCCAGCAGCCAAGAGGACAGGTCTTACCACGAGCAGTACTTC.

In this sample, this clonotype turned up many times. The chain uses TRBV6-5 and TRBJ2-5; unclear D gene. Germline V CDR1 and CDR2: MNHEY, SVGAGI. The CDR3 length is 16 residues. V lost 0 bases and J lost 0, with 11 bases in between. The DNA of the CDR3 is TGTGCCAGCAGTTACTCCCAATGGTATAACCAAGAGACCCAGTACTTC. Residues: CASSYSQWYNQETQYF.

This clonotype was recorded many times. The J gene is TRBJ2-2, the V gene TRBV28; TRBD2 matches at 10 bases. The CDR3 is made up of 18 amino acids. Germline V gene sequence: CDR1 MDHEN, CDR2 SYDVKM. The V and J ends lost 8 bases and 4 bases, in that order; junction bases with no gene match: 16. The CDR3 bases are TGTGCCAGCTACTTTGGCACTACTAGCGGGGTCGGCACCGGGGAGCTGTTTTTT. Translating gives CASYFGTTSGVGTGELFF. The variable domain in full, completed from reference TRBV28 and TRBJ2-2, reads DVKVTQSSRYLVKRTGEKVFLECVQDMDHENMFWYRQDPGLGLRLIYFSYDVKMKEKGDIPEGYSVSREKKERFSLILESASTNQTSMYLCASYFGTTSGVGTGELFFGEGSRLTVL.

The chain uses TRBV30 and TRBJ1-2; weak D call: TRBD1 (5 bases). Deletions cut 4 bases from V and 8 bases from J, with 17 bases between. The CDR3 totals 13 residues. Germline V gives CDR1 GTSNPN, CDR2 SVGIG (reference sequence). The CDR3: CAWKAARRGGYTF. The CDR3 nucleotides are TGTGCCTGGAAGGCAGCGAGAAGGGGCGGCTACACCTTC.

This clonotype was seen ten or more times. V gene TRBV27 combines with J gene TRBJ1-6; 8 nucleotides line up with TRBD1. V trimming: 5 bases; J trimming: 7 bases; junction bases outside the gene matches: 7. In germline, CDR1 is MNHEY, CDR2 SMNVEV (reference sequence). This CDR3 has 15 residues. The CDR3 nucleotides are TGTGCCAGCAGTCAGGACAGGGCGCGAAATTCACCCCTCCACTTT. This codes for CASSQDRARNSPLHF.

This clonotype has a count of ten or more. The chain combines TRBV28 with TRBJ1-2; tentative D call: TRBD1 (5 bases). The CDR3 runs to 14 residues. V was pared by 7 bases and J by 0 bases, with 12 bases between. From germline, CDR1 is MDHEN and CDR2 SYDVKM. For the CDR3, the DNA is TGTGCCAGCATGGTCGGGGGAGCTAACTATGGCTACACCTTC. It yields the protein CASMVGGANYGYTF.

This clonotype was observed at least ten times. The chain joins TRBV6-4 to TRBJ1-2; 7 bases are shared with TRBD1. V was pared by 6 bases and J by 5 bases, with 9 bases of the junction left unmatched. The CDR3 spans 14 residues. Looked up from germline, CDR1 is MRHNA and CDR2 is SNTAGT. This CDR3 is CASSETTRGYGYTF. In DNA, the CDR3 is TGTGCCAGCAGCGAGACGACCAGGGGGTATGGCTACACCTTC.

CDR3 DNA sequence: TGTGCCAGCAGTCGATTACAGGGATTCGAGACCCAGTACTTC. It yields the protein CASSRLQGFETQYF. The chain uses TRBV6-1 and TRBJ2-5; possibly TRBD1 for D (6 bases). Trimming removed 5 bases from V and 5 bases from J, with 15 bases in between. The CDR3 sequence is 14 residues long. The germline V gene encodes CDR1 MNHNS and CDR2 SASEGT.

In this sample, this clonotype turned up many times. V gene TRBV30 combines with J gene TRBJ1-1; 10 bases are shared with TRBD1. Germline CDR1 GTSNPN, CDR2 SVGIG (reference sequence). The V and J ends lost 0 bases and 9 bases, in that order; junction bases with no gene match: 7. The CDR3 runs 14 residues. The CDR3 sequence: CAWSVGDRGGKAFF. CDR3 bases: TGTGCCTGGAGTGTGGGGGACAGGGGAGGAAAAGCTTTCTTT.

This clonotype showed up many times. V gene TRBV28 combines with J gene TRBJ2-7; 10 bases agree with TRBD2. The V segment lost 5 bases and the J segment 7 bases; nucleotides outside the gene matches: 14. Germline V lookup: CDR1 MDHEN, CDR2 SYDVKM. There are 16 residues in the CDR3. The DNA of the CDR3 is TGTGCCAGCAGTCTACGGACTAGCGGCCTTTTTTGGGAGCAGTACTTC. Translated, it gives CASSLRTSGLFWEQYF. The full variable domain, its missing parts supplied by reference TRBV28 and TRBJ2-7, is DVKVTQSSRYLVKRTGEKVFLECVQDMDHENMFWYRQDPGLGLRLIYFSYDVKMKEKGDIPEGYSVSREKKERFSLILESASTNQTSMYLCASSLRTSGLFWEQYFGPGTRLTVT.

This clonotype showed up many times. V usage is TRBV12-3 or TRBV12-4 and J usage is TRBJ2-5; 8 positions match TRBD1. J gave up 5 bases and V 5 bases, and 10 bases lay outside the gene matches. The CDR3 is 15 residues long. CDR3 loop: CASSPATGERETQYF. The CDR3, as DNA: TGTGCCAGCAGTCCTGCGACAGGGGAAAGGGAGACCCAGTACTTC.

This clonotype was counted ten times or more. The chain joins TRBV6-1 to TRBJ1-1, with a tentative D call TRBD1 (6 bases). The CDR3 spans 12 residues. V was trimmed by 6 bases and J by 9 bases, leaving 14 bases between them. Germline values: CDR1 MNHNS, CDR2 SASEGT. The CDR3 is CASSGTGDKAFF. The CDR3 nucleotides are TGTGCCAGCAGCGGGACTGGGGACAAAGCTTTCTTT.

This clonotype was seen many times. The chain uses TRBV6-5 and TRBJ2-5; unclear D gene. The CDR3 is 14 amino acids. Trimming removed 0 bases from V and 6 bases from J, with 11 bases in between. The germline V gene has CDR1 MNHEY and CDR2 SVGAGI. The CDR3 region has the DNA TGTGCCAGCAGTTACTCATCGCGGACGCAGACCCAGTACTTC. Translation gives CASSYSSRTQTQYF.